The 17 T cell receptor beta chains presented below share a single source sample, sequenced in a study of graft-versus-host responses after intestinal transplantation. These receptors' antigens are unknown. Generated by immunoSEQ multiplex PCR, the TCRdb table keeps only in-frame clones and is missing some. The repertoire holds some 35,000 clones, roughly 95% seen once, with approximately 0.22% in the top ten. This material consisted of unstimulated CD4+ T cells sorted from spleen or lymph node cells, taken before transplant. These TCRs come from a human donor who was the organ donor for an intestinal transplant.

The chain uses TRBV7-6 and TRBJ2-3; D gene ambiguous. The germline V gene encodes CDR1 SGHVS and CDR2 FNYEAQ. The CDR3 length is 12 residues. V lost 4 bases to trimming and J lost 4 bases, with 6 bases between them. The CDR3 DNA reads TGTGCCAGCAGCTCAACGGCAGATACGCAGTATTTT. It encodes CASSSTADTQYF.

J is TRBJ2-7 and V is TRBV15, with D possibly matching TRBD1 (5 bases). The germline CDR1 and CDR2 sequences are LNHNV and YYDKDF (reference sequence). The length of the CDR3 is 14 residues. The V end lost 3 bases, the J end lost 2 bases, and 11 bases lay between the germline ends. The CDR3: CATSRKDKTYEQYF. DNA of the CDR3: TGTGCCACCAGCAGGAAGGACAAAACCTACGAGCAGTACTTC.

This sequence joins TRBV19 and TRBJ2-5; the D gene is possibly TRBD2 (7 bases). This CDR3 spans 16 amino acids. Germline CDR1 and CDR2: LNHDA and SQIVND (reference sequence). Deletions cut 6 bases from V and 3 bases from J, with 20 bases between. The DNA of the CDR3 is TGTGCCAGTAGAGGCCAATATGGGGGGGCCAAAGAGACCCAGTACTTC. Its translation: CASRGQYGGAKETQYF.

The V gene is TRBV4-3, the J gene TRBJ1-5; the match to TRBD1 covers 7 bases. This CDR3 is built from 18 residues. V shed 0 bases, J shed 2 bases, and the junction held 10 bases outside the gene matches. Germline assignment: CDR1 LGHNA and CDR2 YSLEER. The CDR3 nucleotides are TGCGCCAGCAGCCAAGATCTCAGGGGGTGGGATGGCAATCAGCCCCAGCATTTT. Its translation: CASSQDLRGWDGNQPQHF.

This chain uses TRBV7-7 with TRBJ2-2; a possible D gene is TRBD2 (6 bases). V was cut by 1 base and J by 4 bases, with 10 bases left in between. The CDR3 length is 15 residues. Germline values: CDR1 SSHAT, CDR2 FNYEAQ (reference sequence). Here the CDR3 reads CASSLDRTTTGELFF. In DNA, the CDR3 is TGTGCCAGCAGCTTAGACAGGACTACCACCGGGGAGCTGTTTTTT.

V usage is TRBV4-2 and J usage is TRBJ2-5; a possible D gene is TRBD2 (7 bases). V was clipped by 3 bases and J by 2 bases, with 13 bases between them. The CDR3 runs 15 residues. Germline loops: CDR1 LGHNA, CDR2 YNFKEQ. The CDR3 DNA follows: TGTGCCAGCAGCCATGGGGGGGCGGGGCAAGAGACCCAGTACTTC. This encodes CASSHGGAGQETQYF.

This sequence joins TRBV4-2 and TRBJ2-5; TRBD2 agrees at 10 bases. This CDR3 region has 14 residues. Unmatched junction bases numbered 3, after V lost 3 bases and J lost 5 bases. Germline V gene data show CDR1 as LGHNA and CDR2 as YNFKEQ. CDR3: CASSHSGGHETQYF. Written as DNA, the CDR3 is TGTGCCAGCAGCCATAGCGGGGGGCATGAGACCCAGTACTTC.

The CDR3, as DNA: TGCGCCAGCAGCCAAGGTTGGCGAGACAGGGGAGAGACCCAGTACTTC. Its protein is CASSQGWRDRGETQYF. This chain uses TRBV4-1 with TRBJ2-5; 8 nucleotides match TRBD1. Per the germline V gene, CDR1 is MGHRA and CDR2 is YSYEKL. J lost 4 bases, V lost 1 base, and 8 bases had no gene match. CDR3 length: 16 amino acids.

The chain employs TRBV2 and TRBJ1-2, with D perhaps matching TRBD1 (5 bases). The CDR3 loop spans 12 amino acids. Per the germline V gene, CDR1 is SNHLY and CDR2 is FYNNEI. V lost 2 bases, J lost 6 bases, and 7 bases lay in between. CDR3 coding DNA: TGTGCCAGCAGTGAACAGGGCCATGGCTACACCTTC. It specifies CASSEQGHGYTF.

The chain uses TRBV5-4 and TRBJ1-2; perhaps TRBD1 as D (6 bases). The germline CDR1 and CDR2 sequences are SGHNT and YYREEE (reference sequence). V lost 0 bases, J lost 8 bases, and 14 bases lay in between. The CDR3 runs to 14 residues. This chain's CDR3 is CASSLGQGLGGYTF. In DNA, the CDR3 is TGTGCCAGCAGCTTGGGCCAGGGGCTGGGAGGCTACACCTTC.

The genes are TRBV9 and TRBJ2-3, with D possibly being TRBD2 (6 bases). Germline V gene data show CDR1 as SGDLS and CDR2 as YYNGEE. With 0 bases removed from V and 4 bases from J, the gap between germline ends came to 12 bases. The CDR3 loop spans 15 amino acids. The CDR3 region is CASSVGRGMADTQYF. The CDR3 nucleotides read TGTGCCAGCAGCGTAGGTCGGGGGATGGCAGATACGCAGTATTTT.

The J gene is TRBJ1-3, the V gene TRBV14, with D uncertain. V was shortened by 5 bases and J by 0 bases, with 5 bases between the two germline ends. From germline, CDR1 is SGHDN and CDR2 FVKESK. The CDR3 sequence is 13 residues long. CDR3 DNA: TGTGCCAGCAGCAGGACCTCTGGAAACACCATATATTTT. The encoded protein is CASSRTSGNTIYF. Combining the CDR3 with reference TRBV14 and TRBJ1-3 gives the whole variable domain EAGVTQFPSHSVIEKGQTVTLRCDPISGHDNLYWYRRVMGKEIKFLLHFVKESKQDESGMPNNRFLAERTGGTYSTLKVQPAELEDSGVYFCASSRTSGNTIYFGEGSWLTVV.

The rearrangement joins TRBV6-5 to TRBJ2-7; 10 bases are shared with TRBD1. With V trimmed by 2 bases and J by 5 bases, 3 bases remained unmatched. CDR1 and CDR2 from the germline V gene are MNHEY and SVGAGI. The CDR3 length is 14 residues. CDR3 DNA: TGTGCCAGCAGTTACGGGACAGGGGCTGACGAGCAGTACTTC. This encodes CASSYGTGADEQYF.

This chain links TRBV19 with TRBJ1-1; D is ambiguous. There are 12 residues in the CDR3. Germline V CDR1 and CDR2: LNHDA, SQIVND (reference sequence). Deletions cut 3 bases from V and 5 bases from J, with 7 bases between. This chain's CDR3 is CASSIKGTEAFF. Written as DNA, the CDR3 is TGTGCCAGTAGTATCAAAGGGACTGAAGCTTTCTTT.

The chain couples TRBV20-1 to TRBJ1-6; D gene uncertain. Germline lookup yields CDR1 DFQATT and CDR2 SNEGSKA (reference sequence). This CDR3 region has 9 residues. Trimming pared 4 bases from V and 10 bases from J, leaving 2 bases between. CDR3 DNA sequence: TGCAGTGCTACCTCACCCCTCCACTTT. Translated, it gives CSATSPLHF.

Here the CDR3 reads CASSPIDRGSGYTF. Written as DNA, the CDR3 is TGCGCCAGCAGCCCGATCGACAGGGGTTCGGGCTACACCTTC. This chain uses TRBV4-3 with TRBJ1-2; 8 nucleotides align to TRBD1. The junction had 9 bases not matched to a gene; V was cut back by 4 bases and J by 8 bases. This CDR3 is 14 amino acids long. Looked up from germline, CDR1 is LGHNA and CDR2 is YSLEER.

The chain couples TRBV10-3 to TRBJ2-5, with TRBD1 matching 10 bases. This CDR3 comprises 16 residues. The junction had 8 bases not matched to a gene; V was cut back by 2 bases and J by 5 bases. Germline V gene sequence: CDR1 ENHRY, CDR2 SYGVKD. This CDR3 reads CAISEPSTGGRETQYF. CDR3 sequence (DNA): TGTGCCATCAGTGAGCCGTCGACAGGGGGCAGGGAGACCCAGTACTTC.